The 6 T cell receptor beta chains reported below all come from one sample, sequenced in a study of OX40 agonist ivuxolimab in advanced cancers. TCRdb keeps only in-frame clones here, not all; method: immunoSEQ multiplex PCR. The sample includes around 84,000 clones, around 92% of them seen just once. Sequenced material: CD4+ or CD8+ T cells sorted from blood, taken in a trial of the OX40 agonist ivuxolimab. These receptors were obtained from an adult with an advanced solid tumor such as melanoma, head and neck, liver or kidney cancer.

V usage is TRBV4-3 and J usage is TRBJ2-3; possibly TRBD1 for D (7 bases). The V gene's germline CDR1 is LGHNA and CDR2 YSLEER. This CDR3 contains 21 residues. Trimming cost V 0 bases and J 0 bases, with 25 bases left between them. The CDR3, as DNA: TGCGCCAGCAGCCAAGAGTCTTCTTCGCAGGGGGGACCTTATAGCACAGATACGCAGTATTTT. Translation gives CASSQESSSQGGPYSTDTQYF.

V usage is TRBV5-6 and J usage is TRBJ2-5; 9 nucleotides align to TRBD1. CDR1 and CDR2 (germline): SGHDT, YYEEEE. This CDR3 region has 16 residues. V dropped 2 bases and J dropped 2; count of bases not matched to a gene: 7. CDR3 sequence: CASSLGQGRGQETQYF. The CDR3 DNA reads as TGTGCCAGCAGCTTAGGACAGGGGAGAGGGCAAGAGACCCAGTACTTC.

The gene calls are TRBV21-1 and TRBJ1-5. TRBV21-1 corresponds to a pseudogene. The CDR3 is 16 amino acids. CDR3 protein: CASKTGEGVSNQPQHF. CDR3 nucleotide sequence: TGTGCCAGCAAGACGGGGGAGGGAGTTAGCAATCAGCCCCAGCATTTT.

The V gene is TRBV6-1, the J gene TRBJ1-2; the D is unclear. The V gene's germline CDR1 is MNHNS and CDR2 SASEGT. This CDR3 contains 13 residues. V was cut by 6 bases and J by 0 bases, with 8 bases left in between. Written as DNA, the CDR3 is TGTGCCAGCAGCCTTTACTCTAACTATGGCTACACCTTC. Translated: CASSLYSNYGYTF.

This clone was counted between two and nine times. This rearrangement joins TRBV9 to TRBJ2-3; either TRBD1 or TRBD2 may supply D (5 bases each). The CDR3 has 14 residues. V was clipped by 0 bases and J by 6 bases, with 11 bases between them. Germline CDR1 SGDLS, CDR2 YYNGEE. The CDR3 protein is CASSVGGGMDTQYF. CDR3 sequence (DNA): TGTGCCAGCAGCGTAGGTGGGGGAATGGATACGCAGTATTTT.

CDR3 in DNA: TGTGCCAGCAGCCTCTCAGGGGGCCCAAACACTGAAGCTTTCTTT. Amino acid sequence: CASSLSGGPNTEAFF. This sequence joins TRBV7-3 and TRBJ1-1; TRBD1 aligns across 8 bases. V shed 5 bases and J 2 bases; nucleotides not matched to a gene: 7. The germline V gene encodes CDR1 SGHTA and CDR2 FQGTGA. CDR3 size: 15 residues. Drawing the rest from reference TRBV7-3 and TRBJ1-1, the complete variable domain is GAGVSQTPSNKVTEKGKYVELRCDPISGHTALYWYRQSLGQGPEFLIYFQGTGAADDSGLPNDRFFAVRPEGSVSTLKIQRTERGDSAVYLCASSLSGGPNTEAFFGQGTRLTVV.